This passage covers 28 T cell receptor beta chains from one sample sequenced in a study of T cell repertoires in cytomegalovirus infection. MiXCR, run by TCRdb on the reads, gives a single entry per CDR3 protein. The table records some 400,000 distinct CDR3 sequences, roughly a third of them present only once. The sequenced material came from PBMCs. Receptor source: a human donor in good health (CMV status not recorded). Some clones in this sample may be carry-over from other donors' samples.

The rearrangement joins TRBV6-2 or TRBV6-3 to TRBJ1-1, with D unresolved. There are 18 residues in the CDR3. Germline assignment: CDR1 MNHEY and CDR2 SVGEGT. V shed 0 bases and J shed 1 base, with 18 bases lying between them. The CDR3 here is CASSYSFGSYRRNTEAFF. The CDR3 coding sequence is TGTGCCAGCAGTTACTCTTTCGGCAGTTACCGGCGGAACACTGAAGCTTTCTTT.

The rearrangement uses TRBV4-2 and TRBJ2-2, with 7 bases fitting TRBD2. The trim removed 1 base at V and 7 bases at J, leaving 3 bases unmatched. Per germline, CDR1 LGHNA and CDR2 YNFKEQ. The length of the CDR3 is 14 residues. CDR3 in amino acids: CASSQGGGYGELFF. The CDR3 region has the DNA TGTGCCAGCAGCCAAGGGGGAGGGTACGGGGAGCTGTTTTTT.

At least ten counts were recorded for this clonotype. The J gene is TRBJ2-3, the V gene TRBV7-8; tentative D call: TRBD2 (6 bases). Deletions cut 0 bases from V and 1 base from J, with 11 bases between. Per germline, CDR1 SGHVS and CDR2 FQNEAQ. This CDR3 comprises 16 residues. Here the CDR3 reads CASSLARGGGTDTQYF. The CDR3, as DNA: TGTGCCAGCAGCTTAGCGCGCGGCGGGGGCACAGATACGCAGTATTTT.

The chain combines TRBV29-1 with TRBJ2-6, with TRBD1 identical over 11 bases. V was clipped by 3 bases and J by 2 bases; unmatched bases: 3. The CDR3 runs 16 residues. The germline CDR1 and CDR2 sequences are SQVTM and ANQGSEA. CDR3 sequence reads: CSVEGTGGTGANVLTF. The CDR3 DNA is TGCAGCGTTGAGGGGACAGGGGGAACTGGGGCCAACGTCCTGACTTTC.

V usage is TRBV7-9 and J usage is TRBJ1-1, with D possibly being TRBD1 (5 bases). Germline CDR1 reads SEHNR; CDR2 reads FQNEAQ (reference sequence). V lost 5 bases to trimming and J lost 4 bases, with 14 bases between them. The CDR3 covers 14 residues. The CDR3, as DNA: TGTGCCAGCAGCGCAGATGGGGGAAGCACTGAAGCTTTCTTT. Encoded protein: CASSADGGSTEAFF. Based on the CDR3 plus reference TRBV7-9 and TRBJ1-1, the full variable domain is DTGVSQNPRHKITKRGQNVTFRCDPISEHNRLYWYRQTLGQGPEFLTYFQNEAQLEKSRLLSDRFSAERPKGSFSTLEIQRTEQGDSAMYLCASSADGGSTEAFFGQGTRLTVV.

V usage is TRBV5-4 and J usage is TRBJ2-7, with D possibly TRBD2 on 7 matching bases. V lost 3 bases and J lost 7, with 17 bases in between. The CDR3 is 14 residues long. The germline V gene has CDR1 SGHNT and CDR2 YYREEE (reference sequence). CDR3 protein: CASSSDRLGGEQYF. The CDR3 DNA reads TGTGCCAGCAGCTCTGACAGGCTCGGGGGGGAGCAGTACTTC.

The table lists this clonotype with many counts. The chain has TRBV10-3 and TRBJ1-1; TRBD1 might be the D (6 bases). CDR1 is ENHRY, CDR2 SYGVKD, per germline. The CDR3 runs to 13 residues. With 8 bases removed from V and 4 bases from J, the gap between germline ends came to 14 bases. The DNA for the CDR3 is TGTGCCATCTCGCAAGGGGGTCGCACTGAAGCTTTCTTT. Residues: CAISQGGRTEAFF.

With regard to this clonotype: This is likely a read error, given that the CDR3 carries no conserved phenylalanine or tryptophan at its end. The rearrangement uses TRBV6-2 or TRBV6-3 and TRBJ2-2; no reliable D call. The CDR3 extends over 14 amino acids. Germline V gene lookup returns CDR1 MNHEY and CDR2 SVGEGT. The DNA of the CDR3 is TGTGCCCGCAGATGGTACACCAACACCGGTGAGCTGTTTTGT. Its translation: CARRWYTNTGELFC.

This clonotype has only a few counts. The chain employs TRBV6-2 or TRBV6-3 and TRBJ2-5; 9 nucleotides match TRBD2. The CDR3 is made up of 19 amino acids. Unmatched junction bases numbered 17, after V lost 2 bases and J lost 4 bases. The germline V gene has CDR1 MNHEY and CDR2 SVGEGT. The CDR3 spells CASSYNPTGAGGPRETQYF. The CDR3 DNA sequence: TGTGCCAGCAGTTACAACCCTACCGGGGCGGGGGGGCCGAGAGAGACCCAGTACTTC.

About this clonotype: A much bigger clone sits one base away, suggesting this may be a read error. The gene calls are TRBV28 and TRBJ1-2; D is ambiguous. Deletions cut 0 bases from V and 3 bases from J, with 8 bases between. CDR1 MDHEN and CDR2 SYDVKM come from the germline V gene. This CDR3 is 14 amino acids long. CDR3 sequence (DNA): TGTGCCAGCAGTTTATGGGAAGAACACTATGGCTACACCTTC. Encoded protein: CASSLWEEHYGYTF.

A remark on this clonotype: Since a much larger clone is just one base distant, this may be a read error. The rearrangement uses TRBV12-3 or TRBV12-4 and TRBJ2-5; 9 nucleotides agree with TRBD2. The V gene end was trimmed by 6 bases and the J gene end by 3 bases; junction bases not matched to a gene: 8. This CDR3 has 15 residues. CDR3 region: CASSFSGGLKETQYF. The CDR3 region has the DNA TGTGCCAGCAGCTTTAGCGGGGGCCTTAAAGAGACCCAGTACTTC.

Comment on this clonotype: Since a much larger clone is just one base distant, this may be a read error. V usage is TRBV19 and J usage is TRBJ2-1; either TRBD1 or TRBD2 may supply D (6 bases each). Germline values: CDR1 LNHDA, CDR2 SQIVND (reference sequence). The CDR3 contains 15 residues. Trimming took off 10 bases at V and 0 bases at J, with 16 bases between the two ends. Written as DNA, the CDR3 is TGTGCCATTAGGGAGGACAGAAGCTCCTACAATGAGCAGTTCTTC. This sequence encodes CAIREDRSSYNEQFF. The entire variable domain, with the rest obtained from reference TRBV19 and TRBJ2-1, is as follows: DGGITQSPKYLFRKEGQNVTLSCEQNLNHDAMYWYRQDPGQGLRLIYYSQIVNDFQKGDIAEGYSVSREKKESFPLTVTSAQKNPTAFYLCAIREDRSSYNEQFFGPGTRLTVL.

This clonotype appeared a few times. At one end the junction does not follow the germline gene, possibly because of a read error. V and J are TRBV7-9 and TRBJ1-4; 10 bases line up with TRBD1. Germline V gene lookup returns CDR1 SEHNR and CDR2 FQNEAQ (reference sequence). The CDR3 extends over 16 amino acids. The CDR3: CASSLAGGGTGAGPCF. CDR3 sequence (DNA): TGTGCCAGCAGCTTGGCCGGGGGAGGGACAGGGGCCGGTCCGTGTTTT.

This CDR3 is CASSGQGYPVNTEAFF. For the CDR3, the DNA is TGTGCCAGCAGCGGACAGGGGTATCCGGTGAACACTGAAGCTTTCTTT. The V gene is TRBV7-6, the J gene TRBJ1-1, with 9 bases matching TRBD1. Per the germline V gene, CDR1 is SGHVS and CDR2 is FNYEAQ. The CDR3 is 16 amino acids. V lost 5 bases to trimming and J lost 0 bases; unmatched junction nucleotides: 7.

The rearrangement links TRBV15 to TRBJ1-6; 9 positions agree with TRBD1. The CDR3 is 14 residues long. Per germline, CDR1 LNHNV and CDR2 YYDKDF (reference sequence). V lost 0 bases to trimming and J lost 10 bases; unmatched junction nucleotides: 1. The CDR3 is CATSRETGGSPLHF. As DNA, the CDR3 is TGTGCCACCAGCAGAGAGACAGGGGGATCACCCCTCCACTTT.

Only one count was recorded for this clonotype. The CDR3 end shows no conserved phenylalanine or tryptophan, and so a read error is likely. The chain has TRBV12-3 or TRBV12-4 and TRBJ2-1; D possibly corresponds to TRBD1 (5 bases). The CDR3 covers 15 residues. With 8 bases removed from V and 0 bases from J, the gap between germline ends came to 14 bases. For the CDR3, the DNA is TGTGCCAGCGGTTCGCGCAGGGACTCCTACAATGAGCAGTTCTGC. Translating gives CASGSRRDSYNEQFC.

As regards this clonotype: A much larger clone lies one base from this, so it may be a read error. The CDR3 region is CASSLDLASSYNEQLF. As DNA, the CDR3 is TGTGCCAGCAGCTTAGATCTAGCGAGCTCCTACAATGAGCAGTTATTC. The chain links TRBV7-2 to TRBJ2-1; perhaps TRBD2 as D (6 bases). The germline V gene has CDR1 SGHTA and CDR2 FQGNSA. The CDR3 runs 16 residues.

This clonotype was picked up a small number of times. CDR3 nucleotides: TGCAGTGCGAATCCTCCGGGACGGAGTAACACTGAAGCTTTCTTT. Translation: CSANPPGRSNTEAFF. The chain carries TRBV20-1 and TRBJ1-1; TRBD1 might be the D (5 bases). Germline CDR1 reads DFQATT; CDR2 reads SNEGSKA (reference sequence). Trimming took 6 bases from V and 2 from J, leaving 19 bases between them. The CDR3 runs 15 residues.

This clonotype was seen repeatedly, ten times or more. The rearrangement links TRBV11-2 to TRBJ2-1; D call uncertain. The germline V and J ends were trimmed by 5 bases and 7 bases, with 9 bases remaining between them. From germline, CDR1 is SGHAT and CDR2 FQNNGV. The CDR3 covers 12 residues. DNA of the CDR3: TGTGCCAGCAGCCTCATTACTAATGAGCAGTTCTTC. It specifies CASSLITNEQFF. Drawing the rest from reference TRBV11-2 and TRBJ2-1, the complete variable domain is EAGVAQSPRYKIIEKRQSVAFWCNPISGHATLYWYQQILGQGPKLLIQFQNNGVVDDSQLPKDRFSAERLKGVDSTLKIQPAKLEDSAVYLCASSLITNEQFFGPGTRLTVL.

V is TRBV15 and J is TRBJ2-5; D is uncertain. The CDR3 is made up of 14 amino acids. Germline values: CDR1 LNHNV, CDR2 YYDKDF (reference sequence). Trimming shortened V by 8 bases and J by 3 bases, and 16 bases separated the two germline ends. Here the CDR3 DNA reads TGTGCCACCCGCGGTCGGCTAGGGAAAGAGACCCAGTACTTC. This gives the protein CATRGRLGKETQYF. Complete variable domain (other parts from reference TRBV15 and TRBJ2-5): DAMVIQNPRYQVTQFGKPVTLSCSQTLNHNVMYWYQQKSSQAPKLLFHYYDKDFNNEADTPDNFQSRRPNTSFCFLDIRSPGLGDTAMYLCATRGRLGKETQYFGPGTRLLVL.

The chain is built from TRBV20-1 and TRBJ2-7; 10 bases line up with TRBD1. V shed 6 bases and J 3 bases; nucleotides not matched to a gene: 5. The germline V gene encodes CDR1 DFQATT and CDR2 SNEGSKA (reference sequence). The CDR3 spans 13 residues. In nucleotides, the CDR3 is TGCAGTGCAAGGAGGACAGGGGGCTACGAGCAGTACTTC. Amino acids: CSARRTGGYEQYF.

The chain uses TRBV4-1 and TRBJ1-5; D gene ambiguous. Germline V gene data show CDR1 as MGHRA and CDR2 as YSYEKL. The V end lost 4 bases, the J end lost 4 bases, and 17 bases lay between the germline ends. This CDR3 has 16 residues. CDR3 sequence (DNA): TGCGCCAGCAGCCCCTCCCCGGGATTTCAGAATCAGCCCCAGCATTTT. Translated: CASSPSPGFQNQPQHF.

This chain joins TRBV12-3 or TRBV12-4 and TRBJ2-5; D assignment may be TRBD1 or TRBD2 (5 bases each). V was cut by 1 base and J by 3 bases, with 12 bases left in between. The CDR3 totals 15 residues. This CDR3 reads CASSLVGGSEETQYF. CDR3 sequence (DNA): TGTGCCAGCAGTTTAGTTGGGGGTTCAGAAGAGACCCAGTACTTC.

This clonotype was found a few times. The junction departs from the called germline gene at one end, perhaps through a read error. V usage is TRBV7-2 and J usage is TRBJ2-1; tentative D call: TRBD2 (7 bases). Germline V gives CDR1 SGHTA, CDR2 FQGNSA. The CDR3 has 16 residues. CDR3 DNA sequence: TGTGCCAGCAGCTCCCCCGGGGGGCACTCCAACAATGAGCAGTTCTTC. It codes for CASSSPGGHSNNEQFF.

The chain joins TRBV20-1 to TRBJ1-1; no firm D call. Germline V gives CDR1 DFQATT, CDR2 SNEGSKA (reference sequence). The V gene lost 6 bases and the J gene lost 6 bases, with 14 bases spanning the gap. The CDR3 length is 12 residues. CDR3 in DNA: TGCAGTGCCCGGGGTGTCGGCCCTGAAGCTTTCTTT. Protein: CSARGVGPEAFF.

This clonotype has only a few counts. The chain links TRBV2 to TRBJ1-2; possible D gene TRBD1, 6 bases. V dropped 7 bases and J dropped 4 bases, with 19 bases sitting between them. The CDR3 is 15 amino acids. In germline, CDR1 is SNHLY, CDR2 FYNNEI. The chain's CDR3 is CASTSDSHVRYGYTF. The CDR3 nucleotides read TGTGCCAGCACCTCGGACAGCCATGTCCGCTATGGCTACACCTTC.

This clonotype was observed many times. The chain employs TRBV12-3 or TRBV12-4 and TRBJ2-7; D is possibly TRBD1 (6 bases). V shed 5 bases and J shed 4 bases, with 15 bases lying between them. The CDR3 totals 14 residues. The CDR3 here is CASSQQGRGYEQYF. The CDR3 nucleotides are TGTGCCAGCAGTCAACAGGGCAGGGGTTACGAGCAGTACTTC.

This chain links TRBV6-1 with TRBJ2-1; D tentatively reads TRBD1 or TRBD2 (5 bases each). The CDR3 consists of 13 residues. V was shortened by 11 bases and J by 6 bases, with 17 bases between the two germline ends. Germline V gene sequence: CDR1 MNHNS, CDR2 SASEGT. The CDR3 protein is CAFRGAGGNEQFF. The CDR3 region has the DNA TGTGCCTTTAGAGGGGCTGGGGGCAATGAGCAGTTCTTC.